Below, one T cell receptor beta chain is given with its context. The clone's antigen remains unknown. Base-call qualities are not available, and no considerably larger clone is one nucleotide away. In total, approximately 700 healthy bone marrow donors made up the cohort. Cohort members were all nominally healthy when sampled, although unrecorded immune exposures were likely present. The donor tested CMV seropositive and was one of the 289 seropositive cohort members. A peripheral blood sample was collected from each donor, and TCR beta sequencing was performed on peripheral blood mononuclear cells. Genomic DNA was extracted from the blood cell samples with the Qiagen DNeasy Blood Extraction Kit. In the germline V gene, CDR1 corresponds to SNHLY and CDR2 to FYNNEI. V loses 6 bases at its end and J loses 4 bases; junction bases beyond the gene matches: 5. The CDR3 contains 13 residues, cysteine and phenylalanine counted. Kept here is only the CDR3 DNA, which spans 39 bases and is read in frame from base 1.

The data originate from a study of cytomegalovirus exposure and HLA in healthy donors (dated by TCRdb to the late 2010s). For the wider study: An earlier analysis of several hundred of the donors reported about 300 Gb of sequence data and 117 million unique TCR beta sequences obtained from approximately 180 million T cells. Among some 410 genotyped donors of the cohort, an average of approximately 240,000 unique TCR beta nucleotide sequences was sequenced per donor, of which approximately 19% were non-productive. Among the approximately 400 genotyped donors, 81% belonged to the genetic ancestry cluster associated with self-reported Caucasian donors. High-throughput TCR immunosequencing, statistical association of individual TCRs with disease status, and machine learning were combined to predict cytomegalovirus infection status. A later genetic analysis used genome-wide SNP genotypes for 398 of the 666 donors, treating that subset as a discovery cohort. About five DR-DQ haplotypes were handled as single units for association and clustering, since linkage in the cohort was strong. Donor age, sex, ethnicity and CMV serostatus were collected together with the repertoire data. An early release covering over 500 HLA-typed donors comprised about 290 gigabases of sequencing data and approximately 85 million unique TCR sequences. Both class I and class II loci were covered by HLA typing, at four-digit resolution. Every discovery cohort repertoire had been produced on one sequencing platform. The study used immunosequencing to profile the T cell repertoires of several hundred subjects and linked those repertoires to cytomegalovirus serostatus. The study aimed to test whether cataloging public T cell receptors could reveal signatures of past pathogen exposure. Typing coverage differed by locus: A, B, C, DRB1 and DQB1 were typed in roughly 620-630 donors, DQA1 in roughly 510, DPA1 in some 610, and DPB1 in around 490. In addition to the first cohort of 666 subjects, a separate validation cohort of some 120 different subjects was used. The later analysis used no new phenotypic data to find candidate immune exposures, relying instead on TCR beta sequences and their occurrence across donors. To decide whether each TCR beta V gene segment behaved as functional or pseudogenic, an earlier analysis of some 570 of the donors relied on high-throughput TCR beta sequencing. To study patterns of TCR occurrence, a later analysis re-analyzed previously published TCR beta repertoires from more than 550 donors and added high-resolution HLA genotyping. The full study reports these points: Most CMV-associated TCR beta chains appeared to be HLA-restricted in a later analysis, and the HLA associations seemed to be driven largely by CMV exposure. In a later genetic analysis, a missense DCLRE1C variant was associated with V-gene and J-gene trimming of TCR beta chains, and the association was replicated in an independent cohort. In a later analysis, TCR association rates were found to vary across HLA loci, with the most associated TCRs seen for DRB1 alleles and the fewest for HLA-C alleles. Most TCR sequences were observed very rarely across donors, whereas some public TCRs were present in many individuals. Cytomegalovirus status was reported to be diagnosed by the classifier with high specificity and sensitivity in both the original and validation cohorts. Strong co-occurrence of HLA alleles, especially DR and DQ, made assigning TCR associations to individual alleles difficult. In this cohort, only TCR beta chains were sequenced, and detectable features were limited by the absence of alpha or paired-chain data. A further reported finding was that TCR beta sequences accurately predicted the HLA-A and HLA-B alleles for most subjects in the first cohort. Sequencing depth was assumed to be roughly uniform across donors in the presence/absence analyses, though that assumption may not hold. A later genetic analysis reported fewer N-insertions in productive TCRs among donors in an Asian-associated ancestry cluster than the roughly 700-donor mean. Immune exposure information for the cohort was limited to CMV serostatus. Because counts were too low, more than 15 rarely observed V segments, including chromosome 9 orphons, were left out of the earlier analysis of 587 of the donors. In a later analysis, HLA-associated TCR beta chains showed more clonal expansion and lower generation probabilities than non-associated chains that were equally common. In an earlier analysis of 587 of the donors, most TCR beta V segments appeared in productive rearrangements about 87% or about 30% of the time, broadly matching IMGT annotations. In the study, around 150 TCR beta chains were listed as associated with cytomegalovirus. Correlated functional status among segregating V segments might be attributable to linkage disequilibrium, but an unknown experimental factor could not be ruled out. A few of the identified cytomegalovirus-associated TCR beta chains were confirmed in vitro to be specific for cytomegalovirus antigens. A later analysis associated some 17,000 TCR beta sequences with specific HLA alleles at a false discovery rate of 0.05. The 87-base-pair reads could not distinguish some IMGT-functional V segments, including TRBV6-2 and TRBV6-3, so those segments were excluded. The authors suggested that the approach could potentially be extended to other disease states and immunological phenotypes. HLA typing was unavailable for some donors at each locus, so association tests used only the typed subset. The sequencing pipeline was judged likely to have produced a cluster of highly shared sequence variants as a technical artifact. According to a later analysis, parvovirus B19, influenza, CMV and Epstein-Barr virus appeared linked to several top co-occurrence clusters.

Library method: the immunoSEQ multiplex PCR assay. A mixture of 60 forward primers for TCR Vbeta segments and 13 reverse primers for TCR Jbeta segments was used in the multiplex PCR. Amplification of the CDR3 region of rearranged TCR beta genes was performed with a multiplex PCR assay on genomic DNA. On the Illumina HiSeq System, the amplified TCR beta libraries were sequenced as 87-base-pair reads. In the paper's pipeline: Across the roughly 700 repertoires, a later analysis counted around 80 million unique TCR beta chains, some 11 million of which were shared by at least two donors. To remove PCR and sequencing errors, raw reads were error-corrected and collapsed into unique sequences using a nearest-neighbor algorithm that merged closely related sequences. V, D and J gene segments were assigned by aligning CDR3 sequences to IMGT reference sequences. Each retained sequence needed at least a six-nucleotide match to both a V gene segment and a J gene segment. A rearrangement was called productive if the CDR3 had no stop codons and remained in frame with V and J, and every other rearrangement was called non-productive. CDR3 was defined by IMGT convention, running from the second conserved V-encoded cysteine to the conserved J-encoded phenylalanine. In an earlier analysis of some 550 of the donors, sequences lacking an unambiguous match to a single V gene segment were excluded. In an earlier analysis of 587 of the donors, a V segment was called functional when productive rearrangements were above 56.7%, and segregating when the standard deviation between donors exceeded 5%. A statistical classification framework was developed to diagnose cytomegalovirus status using the catalog of TCR beta chain sequences. In a later analysis, V and J genes were assigned by comparing TCR nucleotide sequences against IMGT/GENE-DB human TR gene sequences. The TCRdist pipeline was used in a later analysis to assign CDR3 sequences and most-parsimonious VDJ recombination scenarios. In a later analysis, every TCR beta chain was defined by the combination of its CDR3 amino acid sequence and its V-gene family, and reads without a unique V-gene family were dropped. A later analysis removed several hundred highly shared, low-generation-probability nucleotide sequences to deal with suspected cross-contamination and a sequencing artifact. For each public chain, a later analysis derived a clonal expansion index from normalized ranks of inferred template counts within each repertoire. In a later analysis, generation probabilities were computed using a VDJ recombination model fitted to out-of-frame rearrangements, and the results were checked against IGoR. Hypergeometric tests were used in a later analysis to score TCR-TCR, TCR-HLA and TCR-CMV co-occurrence, with a repertoire-size bias correction applied to the TCR pairs. False discovery rates were estimated in a later analysis by permuting HLA or CMV assignments 20 times. In a later analysis, co-occurring TCRs were grouped using DBSCAN, with TCRdist sequence similarity added in when clustering inside HLA-allele-positive subsets. Repertoires with fewer than 30,000 or more than 120,000 public chains, plus five repertoires with anomalous nucleotide sharing, were excluded from co-occurrence clustering. As stored in TCRdb, this immuneACCESS dataset retains in-frame rearrangements with V and J assigned. A fraction of the clones does not appear; measured against another copy, unresolved V genes explain less than half of the discrepancy, and the remainder lacks a known reason. Clone size and V and J calls were adopted from that table, with D and trimming inferred from the DNA. In this sample the table shows around 150,000 clones, 84% of which occur a single time. The leading ten clones occupy about 6% of the sample.

The rearrangement joined TRBV2 to TRBJ1-1; 7 junctional bases match TRBD1. This sequence was found in a man aged 50 to 60 in good health and CMV-seropositive. The sample taken for sequencing was PBMCs. The nucleotide sequence reads TGTGCCAGCAGAATAGGGGGCGGCACTGAAGCTTTCTTT. This yields the protein CASRIGGGTEAFF.